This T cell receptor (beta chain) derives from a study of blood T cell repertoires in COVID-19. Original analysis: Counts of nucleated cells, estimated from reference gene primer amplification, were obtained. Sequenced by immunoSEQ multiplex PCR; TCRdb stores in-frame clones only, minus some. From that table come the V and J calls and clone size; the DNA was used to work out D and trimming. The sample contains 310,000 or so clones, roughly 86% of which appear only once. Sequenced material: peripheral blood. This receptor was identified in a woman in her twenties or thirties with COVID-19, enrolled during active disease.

CDR3 nucleotide sequence: TGTGCCAGCAGCTTTAGCGACCCCCAGCAGTTCTTC. Protein sequence: CASSFSDPQQFF. The gene calls are TRBV7-9 and TRBJ2-1, with D possibly being TRBD2 (5 bases). The CDR3 has 12 amino acids. The germline V and J ends were trimmed by 3 bases and 11 bases, with 11 bases remaining between them. Germline-derived CDR1 and CDR2 are SEHNR and FQNEAQ (reference sequence).